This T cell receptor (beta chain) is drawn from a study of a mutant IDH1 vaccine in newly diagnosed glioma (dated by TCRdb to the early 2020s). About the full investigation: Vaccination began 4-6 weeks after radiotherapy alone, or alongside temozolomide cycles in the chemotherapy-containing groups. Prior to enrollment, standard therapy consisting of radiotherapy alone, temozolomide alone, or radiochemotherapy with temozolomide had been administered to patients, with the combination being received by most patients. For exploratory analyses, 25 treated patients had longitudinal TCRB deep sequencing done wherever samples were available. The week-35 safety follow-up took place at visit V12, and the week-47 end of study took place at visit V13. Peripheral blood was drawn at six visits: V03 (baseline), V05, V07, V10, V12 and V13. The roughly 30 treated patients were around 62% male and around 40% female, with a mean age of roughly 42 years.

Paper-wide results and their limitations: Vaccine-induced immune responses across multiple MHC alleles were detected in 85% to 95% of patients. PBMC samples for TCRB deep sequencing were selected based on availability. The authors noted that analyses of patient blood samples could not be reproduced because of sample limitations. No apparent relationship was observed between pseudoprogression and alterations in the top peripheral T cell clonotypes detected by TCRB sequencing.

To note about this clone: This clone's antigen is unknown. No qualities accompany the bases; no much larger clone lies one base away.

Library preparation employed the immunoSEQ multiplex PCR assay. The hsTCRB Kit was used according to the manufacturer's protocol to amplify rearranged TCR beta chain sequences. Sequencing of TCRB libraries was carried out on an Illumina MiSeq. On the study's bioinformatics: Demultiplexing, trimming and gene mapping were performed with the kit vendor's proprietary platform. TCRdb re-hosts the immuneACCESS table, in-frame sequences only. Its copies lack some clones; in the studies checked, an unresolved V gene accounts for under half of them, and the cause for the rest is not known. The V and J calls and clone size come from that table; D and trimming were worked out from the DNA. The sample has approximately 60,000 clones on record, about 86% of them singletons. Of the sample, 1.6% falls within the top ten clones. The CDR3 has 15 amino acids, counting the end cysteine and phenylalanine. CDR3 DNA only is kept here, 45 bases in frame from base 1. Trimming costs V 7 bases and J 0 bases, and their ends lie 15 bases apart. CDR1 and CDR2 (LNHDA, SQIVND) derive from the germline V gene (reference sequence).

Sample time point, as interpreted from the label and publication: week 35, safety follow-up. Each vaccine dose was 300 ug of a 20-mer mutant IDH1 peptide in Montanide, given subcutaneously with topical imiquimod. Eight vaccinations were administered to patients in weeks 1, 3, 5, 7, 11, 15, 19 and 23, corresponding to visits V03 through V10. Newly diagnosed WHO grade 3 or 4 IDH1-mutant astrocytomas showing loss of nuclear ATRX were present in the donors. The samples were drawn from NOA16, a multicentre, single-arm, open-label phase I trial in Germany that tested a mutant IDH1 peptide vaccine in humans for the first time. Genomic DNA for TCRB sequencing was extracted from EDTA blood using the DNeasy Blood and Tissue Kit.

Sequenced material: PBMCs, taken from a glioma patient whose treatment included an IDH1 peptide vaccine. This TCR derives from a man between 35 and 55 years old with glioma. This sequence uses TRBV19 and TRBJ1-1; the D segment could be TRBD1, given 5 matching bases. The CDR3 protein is CASTSVPGVNTEAFF. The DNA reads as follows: TGTGCCAGTACCTCGGTTCCGGGGGTGAACACTGAAGCTTTCTTT.